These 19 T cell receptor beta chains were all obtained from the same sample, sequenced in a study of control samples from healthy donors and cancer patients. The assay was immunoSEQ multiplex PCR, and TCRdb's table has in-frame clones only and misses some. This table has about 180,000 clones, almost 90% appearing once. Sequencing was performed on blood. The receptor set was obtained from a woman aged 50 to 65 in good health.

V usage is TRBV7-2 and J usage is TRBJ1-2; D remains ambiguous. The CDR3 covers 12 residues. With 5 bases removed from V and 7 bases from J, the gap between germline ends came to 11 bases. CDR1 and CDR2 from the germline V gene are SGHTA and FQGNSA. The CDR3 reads CASSPGLAGYTF. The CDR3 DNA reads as TGTGCCAGCAGCCCCGGGCTGGCTGGCTACACCTTC.

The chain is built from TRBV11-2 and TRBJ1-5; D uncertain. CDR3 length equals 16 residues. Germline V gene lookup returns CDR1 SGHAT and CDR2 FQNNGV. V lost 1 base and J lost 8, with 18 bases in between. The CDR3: CASSLGMGRDPEPQHF. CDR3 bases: TGTGCCAGCAGCTTAGGTATGGGCAGAGACCCCGAGCCCCAGCATTTT.

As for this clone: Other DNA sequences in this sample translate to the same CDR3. The DNA for the CDR3 is TGTGCCAGCAGCTTTGGGGATACGCAGTATTTT. Its protein is CASSFGDTQYF. The chain couples TRBV5-6 to TRBJ2-3; D is unresolved. Germline values: CDR1 SGHDT, CDR2 YYEEEE. There are 11 residues in the CDR3. V shed 2 bases and J shed 6 bases, with 4 bases lying between them.

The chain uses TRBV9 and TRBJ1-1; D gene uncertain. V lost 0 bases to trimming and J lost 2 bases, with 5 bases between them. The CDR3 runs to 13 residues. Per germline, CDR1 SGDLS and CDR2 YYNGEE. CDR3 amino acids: CASSVDANTEAFF. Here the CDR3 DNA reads TGTGCCAGCAGCGTAGACGCAAACACTGAAGCTTTCTTT.

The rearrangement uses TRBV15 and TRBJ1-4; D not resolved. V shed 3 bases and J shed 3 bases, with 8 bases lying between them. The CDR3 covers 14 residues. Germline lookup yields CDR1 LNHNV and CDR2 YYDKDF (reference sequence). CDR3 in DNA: TGTGCCACCAGCAGGCCGGGCTCTAATGAAAAACTGTTTTTT. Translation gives CATSRPGSNEKLFF.

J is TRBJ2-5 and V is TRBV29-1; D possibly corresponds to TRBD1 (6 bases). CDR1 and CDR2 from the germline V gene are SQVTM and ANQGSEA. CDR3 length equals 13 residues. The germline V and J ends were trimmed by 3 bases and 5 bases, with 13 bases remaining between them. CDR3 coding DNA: TGCAGCGTTGATACAGGGCGGTGGGAGACCCAGTACTTC. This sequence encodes CSVDTGRWETQYF.

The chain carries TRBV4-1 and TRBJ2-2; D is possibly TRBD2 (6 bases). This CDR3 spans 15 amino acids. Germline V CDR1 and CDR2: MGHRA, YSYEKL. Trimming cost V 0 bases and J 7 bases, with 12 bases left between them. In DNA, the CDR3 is TGCGCCAGCAGCCAAGATGGGGGGTGGGGCGGGGAGCTGTTTTTT. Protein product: CASSQDGGWGGELFF.

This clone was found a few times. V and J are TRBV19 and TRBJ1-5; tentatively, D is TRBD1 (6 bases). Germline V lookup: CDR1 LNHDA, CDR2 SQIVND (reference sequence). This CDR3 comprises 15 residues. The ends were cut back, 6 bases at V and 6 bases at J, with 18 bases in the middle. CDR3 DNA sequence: TGTGCCAGTAGCCGCTCGGGGGGGGCTGGTCAGCCCCAGCATTTT. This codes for CASSRSGGAGQPQHF.

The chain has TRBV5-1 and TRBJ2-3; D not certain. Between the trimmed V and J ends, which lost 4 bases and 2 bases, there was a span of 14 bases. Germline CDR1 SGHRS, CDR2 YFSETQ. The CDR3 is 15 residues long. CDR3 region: CASSPPNRDTDTQYF. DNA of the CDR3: TGCGCCAGCAGCCCTCCCAACCGAGACACAGATACGCAGTATTTT.

The CDR3 sequence: CASSATPGANVLTF. The CDR3 DNA reads as TGTGCCAGCAGCGCGACGCCCGGGGCCAACGTCCTGACTTTC. The chain combines TRBV21-1 with TRBJ2-6. TRBV21-1 is a pseudogene segment. This CDR3 has 14 amino acids.

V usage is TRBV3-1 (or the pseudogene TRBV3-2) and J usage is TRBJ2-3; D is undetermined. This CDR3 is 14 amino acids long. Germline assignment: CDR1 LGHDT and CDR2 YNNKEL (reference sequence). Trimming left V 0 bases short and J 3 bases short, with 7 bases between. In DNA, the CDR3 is TGTGCCAGCAGCCAAGAAAAACTTACAGATACGCAGTATTTT. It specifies CASSQEKLTDTQYF.

Here the CDR3 DNA reads TGTGCCAGTACCTCGTCGCGGGAGGCTAACAATGAGCAGTTCTTC. Translating it yields CASTSSREANNEQFF. The chain employs TRBV27 and TRBJ2-1; 8 bases match TRBD2. CDR1 is MNHEY, CDR2 SMNVEV, per germline (reference sequence). This CDR3 is built from 15 residues. The ends lost 9 bases at V and 5 bases at J; junction bases unmatched: 12.

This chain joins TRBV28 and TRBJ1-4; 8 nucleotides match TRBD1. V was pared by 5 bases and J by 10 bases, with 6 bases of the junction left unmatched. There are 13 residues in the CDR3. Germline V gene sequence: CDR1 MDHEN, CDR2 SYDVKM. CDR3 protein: CASSLTGGVKLFF. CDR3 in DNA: TGTGCCAGCAGTCTTACAGGGGGGGTAAAACTGTTTTTT.

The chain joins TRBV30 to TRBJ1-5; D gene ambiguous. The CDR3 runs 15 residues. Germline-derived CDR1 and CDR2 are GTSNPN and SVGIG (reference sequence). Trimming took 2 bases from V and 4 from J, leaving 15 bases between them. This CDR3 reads CAWSPFGNLNQPQHF. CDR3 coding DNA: TGTGCCTGGAGTCCCTTCGGGAACCTTAATCAGCCCCAGCATTTT.

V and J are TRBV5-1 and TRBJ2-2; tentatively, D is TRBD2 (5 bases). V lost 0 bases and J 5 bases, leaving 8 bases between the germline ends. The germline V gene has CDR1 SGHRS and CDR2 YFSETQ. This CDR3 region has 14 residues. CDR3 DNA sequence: TGCGCCAGCAGCTTGGCATCGGGAACCGGGGAGCTGTTTTTT. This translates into CASSLASGTGELFF.

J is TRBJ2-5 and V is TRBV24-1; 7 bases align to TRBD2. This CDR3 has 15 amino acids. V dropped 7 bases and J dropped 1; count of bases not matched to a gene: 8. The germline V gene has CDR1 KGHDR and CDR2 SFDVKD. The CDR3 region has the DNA TGTGCCACCAGGGCAAGCGGGGACCTCCAAGAGACCCAGTACTTC. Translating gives CATRASGDLQETQYF.

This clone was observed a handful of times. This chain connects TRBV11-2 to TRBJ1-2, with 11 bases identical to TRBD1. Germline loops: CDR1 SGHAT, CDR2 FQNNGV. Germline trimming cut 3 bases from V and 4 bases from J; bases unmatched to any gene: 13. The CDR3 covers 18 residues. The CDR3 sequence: CASSFTQGQGDLVYGYTF. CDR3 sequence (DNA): TGTGCCAGCAGCTTCACTCAGGGACAGGGGGACTTAGTCTATGGCTACACCTTC.

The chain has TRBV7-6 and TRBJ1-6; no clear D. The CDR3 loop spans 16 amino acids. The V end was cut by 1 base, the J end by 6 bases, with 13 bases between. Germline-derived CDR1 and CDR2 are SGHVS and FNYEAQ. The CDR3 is CASSLDRSVGNSPLHF. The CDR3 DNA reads TGTGCCAGCAGCTTAGACCGGTCAGTGGGTAATTCACCCCTCCACTTT.

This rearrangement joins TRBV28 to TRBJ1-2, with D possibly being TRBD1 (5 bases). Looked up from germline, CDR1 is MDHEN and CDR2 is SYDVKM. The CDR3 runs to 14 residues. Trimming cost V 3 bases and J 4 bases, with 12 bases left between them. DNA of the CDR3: TGTGCCAGCAGTTTGTCTGGGGGGAGCTATGGCTACACCTTC. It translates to CASSLSGGSYGYTF.